This record looks at one T cell receptor (beta chain) sequence and its context. The target antigen is unknown. This specimen comes from a study of T cell repertoires in cytomegalovirus infection. Study outcomes and limitations: Ex vivo responses were dominated by HLA-C-restricted CMV-specific TCR beta clonotypes.

From the reads, TCRdb called clonotypes with MiXCR, one entry per CDR3 protein. The table lists over 45,000 distinct CDR3 sequences, 15% to 25% of them singletons. The CDR3 runs 13 residues. The V gene lost 6 bases and the J gene lost 6 bases, with 12 bases spanning the gap. The TCR comes from a human donor in good health (CMV status not recorded). Some clones in this sample may be carry-over from other donors' samples. The chain uses TRBV12-3 or TRBV12-4 and TRBJ1-3; D remains unclear. Source: CD8+ T cells from cultured PBMCs, taken from culture after CMV antigen stimulation. This chain's CDR3 is CASRIAATNTIYF. In DNA, the CDR3 is TGTGCCAGCAGGATAGCCGCTACAAACACCATATATTTT.